This TCR beta chain stems from a study of graft-versus-host responses after intestinal transplantation. Study in general: Anti-thymocyte globulin induction, then tacrolimus and steroids for around 3 years, went to all recipients.

Whole-study results and caveats: Ileal or blood samples showed some GvH clones first, and such clones were also found in recipient marrow. Individuals carrying graft-donor T cell macrochimerism showed high graft-versus-host to host-versus-graft clonal ratios in allografts.

Germline V lookup: CDR1 MDHEN, CDR2 SYDVKM. V gave up 6 bases and J gave up 2 bases; unmatched junction bases: 5. The CDR3 has 15 amino acids. Of note for this clone: Its target is not known.

Assay used: immunoSEQ multiplex PCR; TCRdb lists only in-frame clones, some missing. This table has about 110,000 clones, 85% to 95% appearing once. The chain recombines TRBV28 with TRBJ1-5; 9 nucleotides align to TRBD1. The sequence derives from a human donor who was the organ donor for an intestinal transplant. The specimen comprised unstimulated CD8+ T cells sorted from spleen or lymph node cells, sampled before transplant. The CDR3 sequence: CASSRDRGGNQPQHF. In nucleotides, the CDR3 is TGTGCCAGCAGCCGCGACAGGGGGGGCAATCAGCCCCAGCATTTT. The entire variable domain, with the rest obtained from reference TRBV28 and TRBJ1-5, is as follows: DVKVTQSSRYLVKRTGEKVFLECVQDMDHENMFWYRQDPGLGLRLIYFSYDVKMKEKGDIPEGYSVSREKKERFSLILESASTNQTSMYLCASSRDRGGNQPQHFGDGTRLSIL.